The TCR beta chain under discussion was sequenced for a study of blood T cell repertoires in COVID-19. The protocol was immunoSEQ multiplex PCR, while the TCRdb copy is restricted to in-frame clones and leaves out a portion. The table shows around 200,000 clones, with over 70% occurring only once. This CDR3 is 15 amino acids long. V lost 4 bases, J lost 8 bases, and 11 bases stayed unmatched. Germline CDR1 is SNHLY and CDR2 is FYNNEI. The rearrangement uses TRBV2 and TRBJ1-2; 9 nucleotides agree with TRBD1. This TCR was sampled from a woman in her sixties or seventies with acute or convalescent COVID-19. Specimen: peripheral blood. CDR3 region: CASSATQGAPGGYTF. The CDR3 nucleotides are TGTGCCAGCAGTGCAACACAGGGGGCGCCGGGAGGCTACACCTTC.